This is a list of T cell receptor beta chains from one sample in a study of radiotherapy plus CTLA-4 blockade in lung cancer. Measured with immunoSEQ multiplex PCR; TCRdb has only the in-frame clones, and not every one. The profile shows 120,000 or so clones, approximately 80% of them singletons. Sequenced here: peripheral blood, sampled from a patient treated with radiotherapy plus ipilimumab. These receptors all come from a human donor with non-small cell lung cancer who had a partial response to radiotherapy plus ipilimumab. Both conserved end residues are part of each CDR3. Each record gives: V gene, J gene, D gene, clone size, CDR3 protein, CDR3 DNA. A D gene is named only where the DNA matches it firmly. Not all rows give a size; the values are once, few, many and, for expanded clones, a class.

>TRBV7-9|TRBJ1-4|TRBD1|-
CASSAQGAYEKLFF
TGTGCCAGCAGCGCCCAGGGGGCTTATGAAAAACTGTTTTTT
>TRBV4-2|TRBJ1-3|-|-
CASSPEGGQENTIYF
TGTGCCAGCAGCCCAGAAGGTGGGCAGGAAAACACCATATATTTT
>TRBV27|TRBJ1-2|TRBD1|-
CASSPDRVVGYTF
TGTGCCAGCAGTCCGGACAGGGTAGTTGGCTACACCTTC
>TRBV7-9|TRBJ2-2|TRBD1|-
CASSPETGGPGELFF
TGTGCCAGCAGCCCAGAGACAGGGGGCCCCGGGGAGCTGTTTTTT
>TRBV9|TRBJ2-1|TRBD2|-
CASSTRTSGSNEQFF
TGTGCCAGCAGCACCCGGACTAGCGGGAGCAATGAGCAGTTCTTC
>TRBV7-9|TRBJ2-1|TRBD2|-
CASNLGLAGLNEQFF
TGTGCCAGCAACCTAGGGCTAGCGGGTTTGAATGAGCAGTTCTTC
>TRBV19|TRBJ2-1|-|-
CASSILSDSRYNEQFF
TGTGCCAGTAGTATACTATCCGACAGCCGCTACAATGAGCAGTTCTTC
>TRBV27|TRBJ1-3|-|-
CASSFSGDGNTIYF
TGTGCCAGCAGTTTCTCAGGGGACGGAAACACCATATATTTT
>TRBV10-3|TRBJ1-2|-|-
CAISEYPGDYGYTF
TGTGCCATCAGTGAGTACCCGGGGGACTATGGCTACACCTTC
>TRBV15|TRBJ2-1|TRBD2|-
CATSRTGLAASYNEQFF
TGTGCCACCAGCAGAACAGGACTAGCGGCCTCCTACAATGAGCAGTTCTTC
>TRBV4-2|TRBJ1-2|TRBD1|-
CASSQDSSNRGVGGDYGYTF
TGTGCCAGCAGCCAAGATTCCTCAAACAGGGGCGTAGGTGGCGACTATGGCTACACCTTC
>TRBV5-1|TRBJ2-2|-|-
CASSLDLVTGELFF
TGCGCCAGCAGCTTGGATCTTGTCACCGGGGAGCTGTTTTTT
>TRBV9|TRBJ2-2|-|once
CASSVSFSDTGELFF
TGTGCCAGCAGCGTATCCTTTTCTGACACCGGGGAGCTGTTTTTT
>TRBV29-1|TRBJ1-2|-|-
CSGNQGSGGYTF
TGCAGCGGGAACCAGGGAAGTGGAGGCTACACCTTC
>TRBV19|TRBJ2-3|TRBD1|few
CASSIRQGVADTQYF
TGTGCCAGTAGTATCAGACAGGGAGTAGCAGATACGCAGTATTTT
>TRBV19|TRBJ2-5|TRBD2|-
CASSMEASGRFETQYF
TGTGCCAGTAGTATGGAGGCTAGCGGGAGGTTCGAGACCCAGTACTTC
>TRBV10-1|TRBJ2-7|TRBD2|many
CASSDPGLAGAYEQYF
TGCGCCAGCAGTGATCCCGGACTAGCGGGAGCCTACGAGCAGTACTTC
>TRBV30|TRBJ2-1|-|-
CAWSRGGGQASAGFF
TGTGCCTGGAGTAGAGGAGGGGGCCAGGCGTCAGCCGGGTTCTTC
>TRBV19|TRBJ1-5|TRBD1|-
CASSNTGVRNQPQHF
TGTGCCAGTAGTAATACAGGGGTGAGAAATCAGCCCCAGCATTTT
>TRBV2|TRBJ2-1|-|-
CASTARMIYNEQFF
TGTGCCAGCACTGCCAGGATGATATACAATGAGCAGTTCTTC
>TRBV9|TRBJ1-5|-|-
CASSVGSNSNQPQHF
TGTGCCAGCAGCGTAGGCTCTAATAGCAATCAGCCCCAGCATTTT
>TRBV14|TRBJ2-1|TRBD2|-
CASSQLIGRTSGLIGSYNEQFF
TGTGCCAGCAGCCAGCTCATTGGAAGGACTAGCGGCCTAATAGGGTCCTACAATGAGCAGTTCTTC
>TRBV7-8|TRBJ1-2|-|few
CASSLRRVQNYGYTF
TGTGCCAGCAGCTTAAGGCGGGTACAGAACTATGGCTACACCTTC